The entry below describes one TCR beta chain. The data belong to a study of control samples from healthy donors and cancer patients. V was cut by 0 bases and J by 5 bases, with 13 bases left in between. The CDR3 is 15 residues long. CDR1 and CDR2 (germline): KGHSH, LQKENI. Profiling relied on immunoSEQ multiplex PCR, and the TCRdb table lists in-frame clones only, not all of them. The table shows around 130,000 clones, with around nine tenths occurring only once. The sample comprised blood. The chain joins TRBV18 to TRBJ2-5; TRBD2 might be the D (5 bases). The clonotype was recovered from a man aged 50-59 years in good health. CDR3 region: CASSPPERRGETQYF. The CDR3, as DNA: TGTGCCAGCTCACCACCGGAAAGGCGCGGGGAGACCCAGTACTTC.